This T cell receptor beta chain was identified during a study of blood T cell repertoires in COVID-19. Study summary: COVID-19 samples collected from the United States, Italy and Spain covered acute and convalescent phases.

Seattle patients were enrolled during active infection and followed longitudinally. Germline V gives CDR1 GTSNPN, CDR2 SVGIG (reference sequence). This CDR3 contains 21 residues. V lost 3 bases, J lost 4 bases, and 17 bases stayed unmatched. Some clones are missing from TCRdb's copy, which holds only in-frame ones; the method was immunoSEQ multiplex PCR. The table includes fewer than 250,000 clones, around 76% detected once. This TCR derives from a woman aged 60-70 years with COVID-19, enrolled during active disease. The sample comprised peripheral blood. The gene calls are TRBV30 and TRBJ2-2; 16 bases align to TRBD2. The CDR3 DNA reads as TGTGCCTGGAGAGCGGTGGGGCAGGGACTAGCGGGAGGGCCGGGCACCGGGGAGCTGTTTTTT. Amino acids: CAWRAVGQGLAGGPGTGELFF. The full variable domain, rest sourced from reference TRBV30 and TRBJ2-2, is SQTIHQWPATLVQPVGSPLSLECTVEGTSNPNLYWYRQAAGRGLQLLFYSVGIGQISSEVPQNLSASRPQDRQFILSSKKLLLSDSGFYLCAWRAVGQGLAGGPGTGELFFGEGSRLTVL.